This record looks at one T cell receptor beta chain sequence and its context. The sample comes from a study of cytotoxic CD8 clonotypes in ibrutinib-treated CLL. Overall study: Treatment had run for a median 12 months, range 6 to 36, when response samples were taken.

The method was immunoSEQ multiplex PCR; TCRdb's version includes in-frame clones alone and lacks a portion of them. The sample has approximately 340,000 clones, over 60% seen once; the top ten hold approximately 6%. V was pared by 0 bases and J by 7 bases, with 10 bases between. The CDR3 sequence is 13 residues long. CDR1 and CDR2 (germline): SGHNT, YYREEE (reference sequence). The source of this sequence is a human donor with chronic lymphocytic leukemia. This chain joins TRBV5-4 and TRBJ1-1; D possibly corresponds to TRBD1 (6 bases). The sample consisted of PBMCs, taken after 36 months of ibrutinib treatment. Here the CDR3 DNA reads TGTGCCAGCAGCTTGGGGAGGGGGGTTGAAGCTTTCTTT. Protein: CASSLGRGVEAFF.